Each of the 11 T cell receptor beta chains below was sequenced from the same sample in a study of blood T cell repertoires in COVID-19. Sequencing was performed with immunoSEQ multiplex PCR; in TCRdb, only in-frame clones are kept and a portion is missing. The sample consists of roughly 180,000 clones, around four fifths of them appearing once. Sequenced input: PBMCs or T cells enriched from blood (not recorded which). Source of these receptors: a woman in her 50s in a cohort exposed to, infected with or recovered from COVID-19 (not recorded which).

The V and J genes are TRBV14 and TRBJ2-3; 7 bases are shared with TRBD1. V lost 4 bases to trimming and J lost 2 bases; unmatched junction nucleotides: 9. Per germline, CDR1 SGHDN and CDR2 FVKESK. This CDR3 is built from 16 residues. This CDR3 is CASSLPGQIPTDTQYF. CDR3 coding DNA: TGTGCCAGCAGCCTACCGGGACAGATTCCCACAGATACGCAGTATTTT.

The genes are TRBV27 and TRBJ1-5, with 10 bases lining up with TRBD1. This CDR3 has 17 amino acids. CDR1 MNHEY and CDR2 SMNVEV come from the germline V gene (reference sequence). Trimming cost V 0 bases and J 11 bases; bases outside gene matches: 13. CDR3 sequence (DNA): TGTGCCAGCAGTTTATCGCCCTCCGGGACAGGGGTTAGTGCCCAGCATTTT. Protein: CASSLSPSGTGVSAQHF.

The chain has TRBV5-1 and TRBJ2-1, with D perhaps TRBD1 (6 bases). The germline gives CDR1 SGHRS, CDR2 YFSETQ. Trimming took off 0 bases at V and 9 bases at J, with 22 bases between the two ends. The CDR3 loop spans 17 amino acids. The chain's CDR3 is CASSLALRGSEGGEQFF. The CDR3 nucleotides are TGCGCCAGCAGCTTGGCGCTCAGGGGTTCCGAGGGTGGTGAGCAGTTCTTC.

This clone was picked up a small number of times. The V call is TRBV10-1, the J call TRBJ1-4; D might be TRBD1 (5 bases). This CDR3 region has 15 residues. Germline V gene data show CDR1 as WNHNN and CDR2 as SYGVQD (reference sequence). Between the trimmed V and J ends, which lost 6 bases and 0 bases, there was a span of 11 bases. The CDR3 reads CASRLTGATNEKLFF. The DNA of the CDR3 is TGCGCCAGCAGACTCACAGGAGCAACTAATGAAAAACTGTTTTTT.

The V and J genes are TRBV6-2 or TRBV6-3 and TRBJ2-7, with 9 bases fitting TRBD1. Germline CDR1 reads MNHEY; CDR2 reads SVGEGT. This CDR3 comprises 15 residues. Losses at the gene ends were 0 bases for V and 5 bases for J; bases not matched to a gene: 5. DNA of the CDR3: TGTGCCAGCAGTTACTCGGGACAGGGACATGACGAGCAGTACTTC. Its translation: CASSYSGQGHDEQYF.

The J gene is TRBJ2-2, the V gene TRBV19; TRBD1 aligns across 11 bases. Looked up from germline, CDR1 is LNHDA and CDR2 is SQIVND (reference sequence). J lost 6 bases, V lost 4 bases, and 4 bases had no gene match. This CDR3 has 15 amino acids. The CDR3: CASSTWTGGAGELFF. CDR3 DNA sequence: TGTGCCAGTAGTACCTGGACAGGGGGCGCCGGGGAGCTGTTTTTT.

The V gene is TRBV19, the J gene TRBJ2-7, with TRBD2 matching 8 bases. The CDR3 totals 13 residues. Germline V CDR1 and CDR2: LNHDA, SQIVND (reference sequence). Unmatched junction bases numbered 2, after V lost 2 bases and J lost 5 bases. CDR3 region: CASSITSGHEQYF. For the CDR3, the DNA is TGTGCCAGTAGTATAACTAGCGGACACGAGCAGTACTTC.

J is TRBJ2-5 and V is TRBV7-9, with 7 bases aligning to TRBD1. CDR1 SEHNR and CDR2 FQNEAQ come from the germline V gene (reference sequence). The trim removed 1 base at V and 9 bases at J, leaving 5 bases unmatched. The CDR3 runs to 13 residues. DNA of the CDR3: TGTGCCAGCAGCTTAGGGACCCAGGGGGCCCAGTACTTC. This codes for CASSLGTQGAQYF.

The rearrangement joins TRBV11-2 to TRBJ2-1; TRBD2 aligns across 8 bases. With V trimmed by 5 bases and J by 9 bases, 3 bases remained unmatched. The CDR3 is made up of 12 amino acids. Germline lookup yields CDR1 SGHAT and CDR2 FQNNGV. CDR3 nucleotide sequence: TGTGCCAGCAGCCGGGGGGGAAGTGAGCAGTTCTTC. This gives the protein CASSRGGSEQFF.

This clone was seen just once. J is TRBJ2-3 and V is TRBV20-1, with TRBD2 matching over 12 bases. J was trimmed by 3 bases and V by 3 bases; bases with no gene match: 4. This CDR3 comprises 15 residues. CDR1 is DFQATT and CDR2 is SNEGSKA in the germline V gene (reference sequence). The CDR3 DNA sequence: TGCAGTGCTAGTCCCCTAGCGGGGGGGACAGATACGCAGTATTTT. This sequence encodes CSASPLAGGTDTQYF.

The chain uses TRBV2 and TRBJ2-3; TRBD2 agrees at 7 bases. Germline V gene sequence: CDR1 SNHLY, CDR2 FYNNEI. V lost 5 bases to trimming and J lost 4 bases; unmatched junction nucleotides: 9. This CDR3 has 15 residues. CDR3 in amino acids: CASSQGGGYADTQYF. Written as DNA, the CDR3 is TGTGCCAGCAGTCAAGGCGGGGGTTACGCAGATACGCAGTATTTT. Full variable domain (remainder filled in from reference TRBV2 and TRBJ2-3): EPEVTQTPSHQVTQMGQEVILRCVPISNHLYFYWYRQILGQKVEFLVSFYNNEISEKSEIFDDQFSVERPDGSNFTLKIRSTKLEDSAMYFCASSQGGGYADTQYFGPGTRLTVL.